This T cell receptor beta chain was recorded in a study of T cell responses to AZD1222 COVID-19 vaccine. The CDR3 totals 13 residues. The trim removed 4 bases at V and 2 bases at J, leaving 2 bases unmatched. CDR1 and CDR2 (germline): SGHNT, YYREEE (reference sequence). Method: immunoSEQ multiplex PCR; TCRdb's copy keeps in-frame clones and lacks some. The sample consists of under 150,000 clones, 80% to 95% of them appearing once. Study results and caveats: Clonal diversity was possibly underestimated, and the donors were mostly white British, with more females. Seropositive status at baseline applied to only 6 or 7 AZD1222 recipients.

With regard to this clone: As yet, its antigen is unknown.

The chain uses TRBV5-4 and TRBJ1-1; 7 bases map to TRBD1. The source material was peripheral blood, sampled on day 0 of AZD1222 vaccination. This receptor was taken from an adult in good health. The CDR3 DNA reads as TGTGCCAGCAGCGGGGACAGTAACACTGAAGCTTTCTTT. Residues: CASSGDSNTEAFF.